Listed below are T cell receptor beta chains from one sample, sequenced in a study of blood T cell repertoires in COVID-19. Only in-frame clones appear in the TCRdb table, and some are missing; sequencing was by immunoSEQ multiplex PCR. The table has around 190,000 clones, over 80% seen once; the top ten hold about 3.3%. What was sequenced was PBMCs or T cells enriched from blood (not recorded which). All receptors come from a woman aged 25 to 45 who had been exposed to COVID-19. Each CDR3 is given without its conserved first and last residue. The order of the fields is CDR3 protein, V gene.

CDR3 protein: ASSWQGDGYT; V gene: TRBV6-6
CDR3 protein: ASSVDHRGNGYT; V gene: TRBV25-1
CDR3 protein: ASSLGLAGRAGELF; V gene: TRBV4-2
CDR3 protein: ASSLKRGGQETQY; V gene: TRBV27
CDR3 protein: ATWDTRSYEQY; V gene: TRBV6-5
CDR3 protein: ASSYLGGPYEQY; V gene: TRBV6-2/TRBV6-3
CDR3 protein: ASSLVPGVILNEQY; V gene: TRBV5-1
CDR3 protein: ASSVTEVYEQY; V gene: TRBV6-2/TRBV6-3
CDR3 protein: ATSSPFPGQYGYT; V gene: TRBV15
CDR3 protein: ASSETGHSTGELF; V gene: TRBV2
CDR3 protein: ASSARRGRGYGYT; V gene: TRBV5-8
CDR3 protein: ASSYGRTYEQY; V gene: TRBV6-5
CDR3 protein: ASSPGTTGETQY; V gene: TRBV7-2